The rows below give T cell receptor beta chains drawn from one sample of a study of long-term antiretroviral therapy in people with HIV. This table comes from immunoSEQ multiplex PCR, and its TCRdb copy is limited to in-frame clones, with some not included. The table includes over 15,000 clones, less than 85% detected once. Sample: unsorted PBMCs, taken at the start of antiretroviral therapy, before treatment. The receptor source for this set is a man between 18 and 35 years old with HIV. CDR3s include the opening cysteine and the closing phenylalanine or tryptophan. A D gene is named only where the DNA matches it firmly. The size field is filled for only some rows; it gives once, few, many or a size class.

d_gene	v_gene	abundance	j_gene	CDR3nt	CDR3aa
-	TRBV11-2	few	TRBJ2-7	TGTGCCAGCAGCTTAGAACGGGACACCGGTCAGGAGCAGTACTTC	CASSLERDTGQEQYF
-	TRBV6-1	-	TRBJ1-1	TGTGCCATTAACGGACAGCCGAGTATGAACACTGAAGCTTTCTTT	CAINGQPSMNTEAFF
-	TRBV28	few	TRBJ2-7	TGTGCCAGCAGGGGGGGCGGGGCCGCCGCCGAGCAGTACTTC	CASRGGGAAAEQYF
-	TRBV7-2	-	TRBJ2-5	TGTGCCAGCAGCTTAGGTCTAGCTGAAGTTCTCCAGTACTTC	CASSLGLAEVLQYF
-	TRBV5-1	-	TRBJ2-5	TGCGCCAGCAGCATACTCCGACAGTCCGTAGAGACCCAGTACTTC	CASSILRQSVETQYF
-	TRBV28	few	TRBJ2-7	TGTGCCACCGGAGCTCCCTACGAGCAGTACTTC	CATGAPYEQYF
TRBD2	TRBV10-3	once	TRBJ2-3	TGTGCCATCAGTGAACGGACTAGCGGAGGCACAGATACGCAGTATTTT	CAISERTSGGTDTQYF
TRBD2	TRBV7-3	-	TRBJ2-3	TGTGCCAGCAGCTTAAGACCAACTAGCGGGTTCACAGATACGCAGTATTTT	CASSLRPTSGFTDTQYF
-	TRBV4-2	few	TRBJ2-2	TGTGCCAGCAGCCAACTAGACACCGGGGAGCTGTTTTTT	CASSQLDTGELFF
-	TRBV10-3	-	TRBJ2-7	TGTGCCATCAGTGATGGGGGGGCCGCCTACGAGCAGTACTTC	CAISDGGAAYEQYF
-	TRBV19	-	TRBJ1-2	TGTGCCAGTAGTGATCCGCTAGCTAACTATGGCTACACCTTC	CASSDPLANYGYTF
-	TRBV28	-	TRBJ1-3	TGTGCCAGCAGTTTATATCCCGGGTACGAAACCATATATTTT	CASSLYPGYETIYF
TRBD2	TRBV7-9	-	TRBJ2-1	TGTGCCAGCAGCAATAGCGGGAGGGTTGAGCAGTTCTTC	CASSNSGRVEQFF
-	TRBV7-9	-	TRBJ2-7	TGTGCCAGCAGCCCGGGACGTCTTTTCTCCTACGAGCAGTACTTC	CASSPGRLFSYEQYF
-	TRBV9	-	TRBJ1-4	TGTGCCAGCAGCGTAGAGGACACAACTGTCCAGTTTTTT	CASSVEDTTVQFF
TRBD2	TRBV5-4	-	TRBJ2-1	TGTGCCAGCAGCCTAGGAGCGGGAGTGACTAACAATGAGCAGTTCTTC	CASSLGAGVTNNEQFF
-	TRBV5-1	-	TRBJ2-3	TGCGCCAGCAGCGAGGTCTCAGCGGGTCGGGATACGCAGTATTTT	CASSEVSAGRDTQYF
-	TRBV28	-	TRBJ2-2	TGTGCCAGCAGTTTCCCCAGGAACCCCGGGCTGGGAGGGGAGCTGTTTTTT	CASSFPRNPGLGGELFF
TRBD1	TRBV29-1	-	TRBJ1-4	TGCAGCGTTGGGGTTATGACAGGGAAAGAAAAACTGTTTTTT	CSVGVMTGKEKLFF
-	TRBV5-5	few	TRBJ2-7	TGTGCCAGCAGCTTCGGGAACGAAGAGCAGTACTTC	CASSFGNEEQYF
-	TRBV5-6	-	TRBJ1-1	TGTGCCAGCAGCTTGATCTTATGGGGAGAGACTGAAGCTTTCTTT	CASSLILWGETEAFF
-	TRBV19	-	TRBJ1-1	TGTGCCAGTAGTTCCGCAAACAGGGAATTGTCTCTTTGGCACACTGAAGCTTTCTTT	CASSSANRELSLWHTEAFF
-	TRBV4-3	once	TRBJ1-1	TGCGCCAGCAGCCAAGACAGTTATAGGGGCACTGAAGCTTTCTTT	CASSQDSYRGTEAFF
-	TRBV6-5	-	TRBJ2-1	TGTGCCAGCAGTTACTCGAAACGGAGCGGTAACAATGAGCAGTTCTTC	CASSYSKRSGNNEQFF
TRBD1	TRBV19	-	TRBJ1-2	TGTGCCAGTAGGACGACAGGGGGCGTCTCTGGCTACACCTTC	CASRTTGGVSGYTF
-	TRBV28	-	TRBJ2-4	TGTGCCAGCAGTTTAATAGGGGCCGGCAAAAACATTCAGTACTTC	CASSLIGAGKNIQYF
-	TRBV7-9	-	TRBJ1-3	TGTGCCAGCAGCTTAGCGGGCGCGGCCGGAAACACCATATATTTT	CASSLAGAAGNTIYF
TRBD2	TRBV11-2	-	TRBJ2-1	TGTGCCAGCAGCTTAGGAAGTAGCGGGGCAAACAATGAGCAGTTCTTC	CASSLGSSGANNEQFF
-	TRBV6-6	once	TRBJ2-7	TGTGCCAGCGAGGCCGCCAACGAGCAGTACTTC	CASEAANEQYF
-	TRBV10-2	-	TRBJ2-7	TGCGCCAGCGGGTTAGGGGAGTCCTACGAGCAGTACTTC	CASGLGESYEQYF
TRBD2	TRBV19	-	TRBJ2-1	TGTGCCAGTAGTAGGGGGAGGACTAGCGGGAGTGGTATAAATGAGCAGTTCTTC	CASSRGRTSGSGINEQFF
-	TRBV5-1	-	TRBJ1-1	TGCGCCAGCAGCTTGCAAGGTAGGAACACTGAAGCTTTCTTT	CASSLQGRNTEAFF
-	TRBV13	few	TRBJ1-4	TGTGCCAGCAGCTTAGCTCGTGGGGACCCGGGGGATGAAAAACTGTTTTTT	CASSLARGDPGDEKLFF